The entry below gives a single TCR beta chain sequence along with its context. The same CDR3 also results from other DNA sequences found in this sample. Trimming took off 4 bases at V and 4 bases at J, with 8 bases between the two ends. CDR3 length equals 12 residues. Germline assignment: CDR1 SGHRS and CDR2 YFSETQ. These data are taken from a study of blood T cell repertoires in COVID-19. Study-wide context: Material from acute and convalescent COVID-19 was sourced from the United States, Italy and Spain. The analysed material was cDNA or gDNA that came from T cells, B-cell-depleted T cells, or PBMCs.

Authors' processing steps: Reference gene primers were amplified, and this amplification served to estimate nucleated cell counts. TCRdb keeps only in-frame clones here, not all; method: immunoSEQ multiplex PCR. V and J calls and clone size come straight from that table; D and trimming were deduced from the DNA. The data hold around 700,000 clones, with around 90% observed a single time. The gene calls are TRBV5-1 and TRBJ1-2; D may be TRBD1 (5 bases). Sequences were obtained from peripheral blood. This TCR was sampled from a young woman with acute or convalescent COVID-19. In DNA form, the CDR3 reads TGCGCCAGCAGCCCGGGGGGCTATGGCTACACCTTC. This gives the protein CASSPGGYGYTF.